This is a list of T cell receptor beta chains from one sample in a study of neurological immune-mediated disorders. TCRdb re-analysed the 5' RACE reads in MiXCR, keeping a single row per CDR3 protein. The table lists 50,000 to 75,000 distinct CDR3 sequences, approximately 4.2% of them singletons. Specimen: PBMCs. Receptors originate from a man aged 45 to 65 with multiple sclerosis. Each CDR3 is given with its conserved first and last residue. The D gene is left open where the match is weak. Some rows mark clone size as missing; the rest say once, few, many or name a class of expanded clone.

CDR3aa	CDR3nt	abundance	v_gene	d_gene	j_gene
CTEERAETAEKLFF	TGCACCGAGGAGAGGGCCGAAACTGCCGAAAAACTGTTTTTT	.	TRBV29-1	.	TRBJ1-4
CATSRDLTGVSNQPQHF	TGTGCCACCAGCAGAGATCTGACAGGGGTTAGCAATCAGCCCCAGCATTTT	many	TRBV15	TRBD1	TRBJ1-5
CASSPRQGTNTEAFF	TGTGCCAGCAGCCCAAGACAGGGGACGAACACTGAAGCTTTCTTT	.	TRBV9	TRBD1	TRBJ1-1
CASSLPSMAGELFF	TGCGCCAGCAGCTTGCCCTCGATGGCCGGGGAGCTGTTTTTT	many	TRBV5-1	.	TRBJ2-2
CSAAGQKNTEAFF	TGCAGCGCCGCCGGACAGAAGAACACTGAAGCTTTCTTT	many	TRBV29-1	.	TRBJ1-1
CASSLSRVATEAFF	TGTGCCAGCAGCTTAAGCAGGGTGGCCACTGAAGCTTTCTTT	many	TRBV7-6	.	TRBJ1-1
CSLSQTHNYGYTF	TGCAGCCTTTCCCAGACTCATAACTATGGCTACACCTTC	many	TRBV29-1	.	TRBJ1-2
CSASMQGGYQPQHF	TGCAGTGCTAGTATGCAGGGGGGATATCAGCCCCAGCATTTT	many	TRBV20-1	TRBD1	TRBJ1-5
CASQITTGTQYF	TGTGCCAGCCAAATCACTACCGGGACCCAGTACTTC	.	TRBV7-8	.	TRBJ2-5
CASSLGQGRKIQYF	TGCGCCAGCAGCTTGGGACAGGGGAGGAAAATTCAGTACTTC	few	TRBV5-1	TRBD1	TRBJ2-4
CASSSKETQYF	TGCGCCAGCAGCTCAAAAGAGACCCAGTACTTC	many	TRBV5-1	.	TRBJ2-5
CASSTQGETQYF	TGCGCCAGCAGCACGCAGGGAGAGACCCAGTACTTC	many	TRBV5-1	.	TRBJ2-5
CASSENRDKPQHF	TGCGCCAGCAGTGAGAACAGGGACAAGCCCCAGCATTTT	many	TRBV10-2	.	TRBJ1-5
CASSKDRGRGEKLFF	TGTGCCAGCAGCAAAGACAGGGGAAGAGGGGAAAAACTGTTTTTT	many	TRBV7-6	TRBD1	TRBJ1-4
CASSLAWQGTDTQYF	TGTGCCAGCAGCTTAGCTTGGCAGGGCACAGATACGCAGTATTTT	.	TRBV7-8	.	TRBJ2-3
CSASENWGLFPTDTQYF	TGCAGTGCTAGTGAGAACTGGGGACTTTTTCCCACAGATACGCAGTATTTT	many	TRBV20-1	.	TRBJ2-3
CASSYLGEAFF	TGTGCCAGCAGTTATTTAGGTGAAGCTTTCTTT	many	TRBV6-2/TRBV6-3	.	TRBJ1-1
CASSSNRGPAGELFF	TGTGCCAGCAGTTCCAACAGGGGGCCCGCCGGGGAGCTGTTTTTT	many	TRBV11-2	TRBD1	TRBJ2-2
CASSFRADTQYF	TGTGCCAGCAGCTTCAGGGCAGATACGCAGTATTTT	many	TRBV7-2	.	TRBJ2-3
CASSLTSGGHNEQFF	TGTGCCAGCAGCCTGACTAGCGGAGGCCACAATGAGCAGTTCTTC	many	TRBV7-2	TRBD2	TRBJ2-1
CASSEARGQGTQYF	TGTGCCAGCAGTGAGGCGCGGGGCCAGGGGACCCAGTACTTC	many	TRBV6-1	.	TRBJ2-5
CASTSGGLYTQYF	TGTGCCAGCACCAGCGGGGGGTTATATACGCAGTATTTT	many	TRBV12-3/TRBV12-4	TRBD2	TRBJ2-3
CSELCYNSPLNF	TGCAGTGAACTATGCTATAATTCACCCCTCAACTTT	many	TRBV20-1	.	TRBJ1-6
CATSRGLDNSPLHF	TGTGCCACCAGTAGGGGGCTGGATAATTCACCCCTCCACTTT	many	TRBV9	TRBD1	TRBJ1-6
CASSSIKSGQPQHF	TGTGCCAGCAGTTCCATAAAAAGCGGTCAGCCCCAGCATTTT	many	TRBV6-5	.	TRBJ1-5
CACKAVAGGPGELFF	TGTGCCTGCAAGGCGGTAGCGGGGGGCCCCGGGGAGCTGTTTTTT	many	TRBV7-6	TRBD2	TRBJ2-2
CASSLQGGTEAFF	TGTGCCAGCAGCTTACAGGGAGGCACTGAAGCTTTCTTT	many	TRBV7-3	.	TRBJ1-1
CSIRVSDGYTF	TGCAGCATCAGGGTCTCGGATGGCTACACCTTC	medium-sized	TRBV29-1	.	TRBJ1-2
CASSLAIRRSSTNEQFF	TGTGCCAGCAGCTTAGCCATAAGACGTTCCTCAACCAATGAGCAGTTCTTC	.	TRBV7-8	.	TRBJ2-1
CASRNRAGRETQYF	TGTGCCAGCCGTAATAGGGCAGGGAGGGAGACCCAGTACTTC	many	TRBV27	.	TRBJ2-5
CASSLELGLAFGTLNEQFF	TGCGCCAGCAGCTTGGAACTAGGACTAGCCTTTGGGACCCTCAATGAGCAGTTCTTC	many	TRBV5-1	TRBD2	TRBJ2-1
CASSLVRNSYNEQFF	TGCGCCAGCAGCTTGGTTAGGAACTCCTACAATGAGCAGTTCTTC	many	TRBV5-1	.	TRBJ2-1
CASSSPSGGSYNSPLHF	TGTGCCAGCAGCTCCCCGTCGGGAGGCTCCTATAATTCACCCCTCCACTTT	many	TRBV6-5	.	TRBJ1-6
CSVGWDNEQFF	TGCAGCGTTGGGTGGGACAATGAGCAGTTCTTC	many	TRBV29-1	.	TRBJ2-1
CASSRQDSNQPQNF	TGTGCCAGCAGCCGACAGGATAGCAATCAGCCCCAGAATTTT	few	TRBV14	.	TRBJ1-5
CASSLARGRNTEAFF	TGTGCCAGCAGCTTAGCCAGGGGCCGGAACACTGAAGCTTTCTTT	many	TRBV7-2	.	TRBJ1-1
CASSQVLAAGVTLNSPLNF	TGCGCCAGCAGCCAAGTCTTAGCGGCGGGGGTGACGTTGAATTCACCCCTCAACTTT	many	TRBV4-1	.	TRBJ1-6
CASSLSGGYGYTF	TGTGCCAGCAGTTTATCGGGGGGATATGGCTACACCTTC	many	TRBV27	.	TRBJ1-2
CASSLIRFEAGGPNTQYF	TGCGCCAGCAGCTTGATTCGATTTGAAGCGGGGGGCCCGAATACGCAGTATTTT	many	TRBV5-1	TRBD2	TRBJ2-3
CASRSRQTYGYTF	TGTGCCAGCAGATCCCGACAGACCTATGGCTACACCTTC	many	TRBV28	.	TRBJ1-2
CASSFSGYGYTF	TGTGCCAGCAGCTTTTCCGGCTATGGCTACACCTTC	many	TRBV5-5	.	TRBJ1-2
CSARGTAGETQYF	TGCAGTGCTAGAGGGACAGCAGGGGAGACCCAGTACTTC	.	TRBV20-1	.	TRBJ2-5
CASSTQTGINTEAFF	TGTGCCAGCAGCACACAGACAGGGATCAACACTGAAGCTTTCTTT	many	TRBV7-2	TRBD1	TRBJ1-1
CATSVPGQGRETQYF	TGTGCCACCAGTGTTCCGGGACAGGGAAGAGAGACCCAGTACTTC	many	TRBV24-1	TRBD1	TRBJ2-5